This TCR beta chain comes out of a study of shared clonotypes between healthy human individuals. Study results and limitations: Larger estimated richness was generally recorded for naive subsets relative to memory subsets. Donor clonotype sharing was expected to depend on sequencing depth.

Here immunoSEQ multiplex PCR was the method, and the copy in TCRdb shows in-frame clones only, minus some. Here the sample spans 1.5 million to 2.5 million clones, about 95% being singletons. The ends were cut back, 4 bases at V and 7 bases at J, with 19 bases in the middle. The germline CDR1 and CDR2 sequences are SNHLY and FYNNEI. This CDR3 comprises 15 residues. Naive CD8 cells comprised CD45RO-negative, CCR7-positively selected cells, excluding terminally differentiated effector memory CD45RA+ cells. Only Caucasian adults living in Nashville, Tennessee served as donors. As regards this clone: The antigen is not known.

Sequences were obtained from naive CD8+ T cells sorted from blood. The source of this sequence is a man in his late teens or twenties in good health. The rearrangement uses TRBV2 and TRBJ1-2; possible D gene TRBD1, 5 bases. CDR3 bases: TGTGCCAGCAGTGGGGGCACCCCGCTACTCTTTGGCTACACCTTC. Its protein product is CASSGGTPLLFGYTF.